Listed below are T cell receptor beta chains from one sample, sequenced in a study of shared clonotypes between healthy human individuals. Sequencing used immunoSEQ multiplex PCR; TCRdb keeps in-frame clones, though not all of them. The sample records about 510,000 clones, roughly 95% being singletons. Material for sequencing was naive CD4+ T cells sorted from blood. All receptors come from a woman in her 30s in good health. CDR3s include the opening cysteine and the closing phenylalanine or tryptophan. A D gene is named only where the DNA matches it firmly. Some rows have no size entry. The others give once, few or many, or a class for an expanded clone.

d_call j_call clone_size v_call cdr3_nt cdr3_aa
- TRBJ2-2 once TRBV9 TGTGCCAGCAGCGTTGGACTGACGAACACCGGGGAGCTGTTTTTT CASSVGLTNTGELFF
- TRBJ1-5 - TRBV27 TGTGCCAGCAGACAGACGGACAGTCAGCCCCAGCATTTT CASRQTDSQPQHF
- TRBJ2-2 few TRBV30 TGTGCCTGGAGCGTAGACGCCGGGGAGCTGTTTTTT CAWSVDAGELFF
- TRBJ2-7 - TRBV27 TGTGCCAGCAGTCCGCGACTAGGTTGGTCCTACGAGCAGTACTTC CASSPRLGWSYEQYF
TRBD2 TRBJ2-7 once TRBV28 TGTGCCAGCAGTTCTTCCGGGACTAGCGGTTACGAGCAGTACTTC CASSSSGTSGYEQYF
TRBD1 TRBJ1-1 - TRBV27 TGTGCCAGCAGTCCTGCGGGACAGATGAACACTGAAGCTTTCTTT CASSPAGQMNTEAFF
TRBD1 TRBJ2-5 - TRBV11-2 TGTGCCAGCAGCTCAGAGACAGGGGCTAAAGAGACCCAGTACTTC CASSSETGAKETQYF
- TRBJ2-5 - TRBV18 TGTGCCAGCTCACCATTCCGGGGCACGCAAGAGACCCAGTACTTC CASSPFRGTQETQYF
- TRBJ2-5 - TRBV15 TGTGCCACCAGCAGAGAAACAAGAGAGACCCAGTACTTC CATSRETRETQYF
- TRBJ1-2 - TRBV9 TGTGCCAGCAGCTTTCCCGGGTCGAAACGTGGGGGCTACACCTTC CASSFPGSKRGGYTF
- TRBJ1-2 - TRBV29-1 TGCAGCGTTGTCCCTCAGTCAGCGTTCCACGGCTACACCTTC CSVVPQSAFHGYTF
- TRBJ2-7 - TRBV29-1 TGCAGCGTTGATTTATGGAGCGGAAGCTCCTACGAGCAGTACTTC CSVDLWSGSSYEQYF
- TRBJ1-1 - TRBV7-1 TGTGCCAGCAGCTTAGGTCAGGTGGGACACATGAACACTGAAGCTTTCTTT CASSLGQVGHMNTEAFF
TRBD2 TRBJ2-7 - TRBV29-1 TGCAGCGTTGCCGGGAGGAACTACGAGCAGTACTTC CSVAGRNYEQYF
TRBD1 TRBJ1-5 - TRBV15 TGTGCCACCAGCAGAGACCGGACAGGGAGGATACAGCCCCAGCATTTT CATSRDRTGRIQPQHF
TRBD1 TRBJ2-7 - TRBV29-1 TGCAGCGCCAACCTGGGACAGCCCTACGAGCAGTACTTC CSANLGQPYEQYF
- TRBJ2-7 once TRBV7-2 TGTGCCAGCAGCCCAGCGGCCACAGCATACGAGCAGTACTTC CASSPAATAYEQYF
TRBD2 TRBJ2-1 - TRBV27 TGTGCCAGCAGTTTAAGACTAGCGGGAGGAGGTGAGCAGTTCTTC CASSLRLAGGGEQFF
TRBD2 TRBJ2-7 - TRBV30 TGTGCCTGGAGCGCCAGCGGGAGGGTGTCCTACGAGCAGTACTTC CAWSASGRVSYEQYF
- TRBJ2-6 - TRBV11-1 TGTGCCAGTAAAACCCGGGACTCCGGGACCGGGGCCAACGTCCTGACTTTC CASKTRDSGTGANVLTF
- TRBJ2-6 - TRBV27 TGTGCCAGCAGTTTCAGTTGGGCGCCTGGGGCCAACGTCCTGACTTTC CASSFSWAPGANVLTF
- TRBJ2-1 - TRBV28 TGTGCCAGCAGGACCTTTAACAATGAGCAGTTCTTC CASRTFNNEQFF
TRBD1 TRBJ1-1 - TRBV5-1 TGCGCCAGCAGCTTACAGGGGGTCGGCACTGAAGCTTTCTTT CASSLQGVGTEAFF
- TRBJ1-3 - TRBV7-8 TGTGCCAGCTCCATTGGTGGCAGGGTTGGAAACACCATATATTTT CASSIGGRVGNTIYF
TRBD2 TRBJ2-1 - TRBV9 TGTGCCAGCAGCCAAAGCGGGAGTCCCTACAATGAGCAGTTCTTC CASSQSGSPYNEQFF
- TRBJ1-1 - TRBV5-1 TGCGCCAGCAGCTTATCAGGGCCCACCATGAACACTGAAGCTTTCTTT CASSLSGPTMNTEAFF
- TRBJ2-1 - TRBV2 TGTGCCAGCAGTGAGCGGTTCTTCAATGAGCAGTTCTTC CASSERFFNEQFF
- TRBJ2-5 - TRBV9 TGTGCCAGCAGCGTAGGTAGTTCCACGCAAGAGACCCAGTACTTC CASSVGSSTQETQYF
- TRBJ1-2 - TRBV9 TGTGCCAGCAGCCCCTCGACTTATGGCTACACCTTC CASSPSTYGYTF
- TRBJ2-3 - TRBV11-2 TGTGCCAGCAGCCCCTCCACCGGGTCTCCGAGCACAGATACGCAGTATTTT CASSPSTGSPSTDTQYF
TRBD1 TRBJ2-2 - TRBV5-4 TGTGCCAGCAGTAGGGCAGGGGGCACCGGGGAGCTGTTTTTT CASSRAGGTGELFF
- TRBJ2-7 - TRBV28 TGTGCCAGCCACTCCGACGGATCCTACGAGCAGTACTTC CASHSDGSYEQYF
TRBD1 TRBJ1-3 - TRBV28 TGTGCCAGCAGCGGACAGGGGACTGGAAACACCATATATTTT CASSGQGTGNTIYF
- TRBJ2-7 - TRBV19 TGTGCCAGTAGTATCGGGGCTGACTACGAGCAGTACTTC CASSIGADYEQYF
TRBD1 TRBJ2-7 - TRBV7-8 TGTGCCAGCAGCTCGGGGGGACAGGGGGCGGGAGAGCAGTACTTC CASSSGGQGAGEQYF
- TRBJ2-7 - TRBV28 TGTGCCAGCAGAAAAGACAGACACTCGCAGTACTTC CASRKDRHSQYF
- TRBJ2-1 - TRBV9 TGTGCCAGCAGCCCAAGCGTATATGAGCAGTTCTTC CASSPSVYEQFF
- TRBJ1-2 - TRBV6-6 TGTGCCAGCAGTTACGCCGGGGTCGATGGCTACACCTTC CASSYAGVDGYTF
- TRBJ2-7 - TRBV9 TGTGCCAGCAGCGTCGACCAGTCGAGCTCCTACGAGCAGTACTTC CASSVDQSSSYEQYF
- TRBJ2-3 - TRBV11-2 TGTGCCAGCACCCGGGACATAAGCACAGATACGCAGTATTTT CASTRDISTDTQYF
TRBD2 TRBJ2-7 - TRBV4-2 TGTGCCAGCAGCCAAGAACCAACTAGCGGTCCCTACGAGCAGTACTTC CASSQEPTSGPYEQYF
- TRBJ2-7 - TRBV30 TGTGCCTGGAGTCCTTTGGGAGTTTGGGAGCAGTACTTC CAWSPLGVWEQYF
- TRBJ1-3 - TRBV5-4 TGTGCCAGCAGCTCAACGGGCGGGGGCTCTGGAAACACCATATATTTT CASSSTGGGSGNTIYF
- TRBJ2-5 - TRBV5-1 TGCGCCAGCAGCTTGAATACGGGGTCCGGAGAGACCCAGTACTTC CASSLNTGSGETQYF
- TRBJ1-1 - TRBV28 TGTGCCAGCAGTTTACCGCAGTGGAGTAAGACCACTGAAGCTTTCTTT CASSLPQWSKTTEAFF
- TRBJ1-4 - TRBV19 TGTGCCAGTAGTATATTGGGTGCTAATGAAAAACTGTTTTTT CASSILGANEKLFF
- TRBJ1-2 once TRBV2 TGTGCCAGCAGCTCCCTCCTCTTTAACTATGGCTACACCTTC CASSSLLFNYGYTF
TRBD2 TRBJ2-1 - TRBV28 TGTGCCAGCAACGGCGGGAGCGGGTCCTACAATGAGCAGTTCTTC CASNGGSGSYNEQFF
TRBD2 TRBJ2-3 - TRBV19 TGTGCCAGTAGTAGCGGGAGAAGCACAGATACGCAGTATTTT CASSSGRSTDTQYF
- TRBJ2-2 - TRBV5-1 TGCGCCAGCAGCAAGGGGGTACAAACGGGAACCGGGGAGCTGTTTTTT CASSKGVQTGTGELFF
- TRBJ1-2 - TRBV18 TGTGCCAGCTCACCATCAGATAACTATGGCTACACCTTC CASSPSDNYGYTF